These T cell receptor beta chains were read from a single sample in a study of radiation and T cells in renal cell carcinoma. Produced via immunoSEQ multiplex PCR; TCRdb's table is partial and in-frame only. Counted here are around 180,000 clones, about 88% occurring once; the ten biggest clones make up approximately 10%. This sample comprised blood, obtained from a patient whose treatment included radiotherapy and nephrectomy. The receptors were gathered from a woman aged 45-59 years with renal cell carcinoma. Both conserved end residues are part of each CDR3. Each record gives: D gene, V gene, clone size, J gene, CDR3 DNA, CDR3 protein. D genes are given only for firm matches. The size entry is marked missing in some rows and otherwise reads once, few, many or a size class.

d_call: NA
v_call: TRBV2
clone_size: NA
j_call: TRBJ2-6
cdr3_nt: TGTGCCAGCAGTGAAGAGGGCCCCGCAAACGTCCTGACTTTC
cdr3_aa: CASSEEGPANVLTF

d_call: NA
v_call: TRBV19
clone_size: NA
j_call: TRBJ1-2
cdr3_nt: TGTGCCAGTAGCCTAGCATGGCAGGGCTGGACCTTC
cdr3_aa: CASSLAWQGWTF

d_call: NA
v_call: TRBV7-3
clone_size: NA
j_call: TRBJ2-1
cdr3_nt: TGTGCCAGCAGCTACAGGGGGGGTAGCAATGAGCAGTTCTTC
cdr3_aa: CASSYRGGSNEQFF

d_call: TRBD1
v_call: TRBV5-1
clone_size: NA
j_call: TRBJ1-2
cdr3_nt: TGCGCCAGCAGCTTGGAGGGGGCGGATGGCTACACCTTC
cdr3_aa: CASSLEGADGYTF

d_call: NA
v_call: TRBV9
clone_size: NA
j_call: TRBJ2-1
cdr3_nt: TGTGCCAGCAGCGTAGTCCCACTGAACCTCTCCTACAATGAGCAGTTCTTC
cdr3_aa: CASSVVPLNLSYNEQFF

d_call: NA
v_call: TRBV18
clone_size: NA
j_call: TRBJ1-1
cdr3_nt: TGTGCCAGCTCGCTTACCGAGGGGACTGAAGCTTTCTTT
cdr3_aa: CASSLTEGTEAFF

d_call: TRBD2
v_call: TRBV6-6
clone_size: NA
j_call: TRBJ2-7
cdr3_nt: TGTGCCAGCAGTTACATAGGGACTAGCGGGGGTGACGAGCAGTACTTC
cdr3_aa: CASSYIGTSGGDEQYF

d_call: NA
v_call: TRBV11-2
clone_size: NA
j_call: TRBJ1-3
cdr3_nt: TGTGCCAGCAGCCGACGGGCGTCGATATCTGGAAACACCATATATTTT
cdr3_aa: CASSRRASISGNTIYF

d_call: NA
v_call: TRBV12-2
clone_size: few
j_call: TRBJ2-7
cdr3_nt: TGTGCAAGTCGCTTAGCGCCCTGCGGGCGTGGCTACGAGCAGTACTTC
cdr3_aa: CASRLAPCGRGYEQYF

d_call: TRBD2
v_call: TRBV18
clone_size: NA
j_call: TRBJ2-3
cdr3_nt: TGTGCCAGCTCACCGAGGAGCGGGGGGGGCCCAGATACGCAGTATTTT
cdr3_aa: CASSPRSGGGPDTQYF

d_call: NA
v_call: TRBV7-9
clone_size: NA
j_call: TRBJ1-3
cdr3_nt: TGTGCCAGCAGCCCCCGCACAGGCCTCTACCGTCCGGGAAACACCATATATTTT
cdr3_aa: CASSPRTGLYRPGNTIYF

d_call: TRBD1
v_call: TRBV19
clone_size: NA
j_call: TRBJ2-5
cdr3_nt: TGTGCCAGTAGTATAGTTCGAGACAGGGGAGAGACCCAGTACTTC
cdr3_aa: CASSIVRDRGETQYF

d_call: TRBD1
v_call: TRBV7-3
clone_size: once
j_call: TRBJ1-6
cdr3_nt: TGTGCCAGCAGCTTAAACGACAGGGCAAATTCACCCCTCCACTTT
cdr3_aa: CASSLNDRANSPLHF

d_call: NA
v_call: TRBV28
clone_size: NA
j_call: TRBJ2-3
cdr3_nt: TGTGCCAGCAGTTTATTCGGAAACACAGATACGCAGTATTTT
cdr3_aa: CASSLFGNTDTQYF

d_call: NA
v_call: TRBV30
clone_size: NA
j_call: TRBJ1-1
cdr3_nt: TGTGCCTGGAGTGTCGGGGATAACACTGAAGCTTTCTTT
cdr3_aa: CAWSVGDNTEAFF

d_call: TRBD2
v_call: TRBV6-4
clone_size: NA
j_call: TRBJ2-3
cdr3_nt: TGTGCCAGCAGTGAGACTAGCGGGGGCACAGATACGCAGTATTTT
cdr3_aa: CASSETSGGTDTQYF

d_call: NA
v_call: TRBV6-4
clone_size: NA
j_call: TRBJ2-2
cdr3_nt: TGTGCCAGCAGTGACTCGGGAGCGAACACCGGGGAGCTGTTTTTT
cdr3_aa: CASSDSGANTGELFF

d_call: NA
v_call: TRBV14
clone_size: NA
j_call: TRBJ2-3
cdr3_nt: TGTGCCAGCAGCCAAGTGGGCGGGTACACAGATACGCAGTATTTT
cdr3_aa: CASSQVGGYTDTQYF

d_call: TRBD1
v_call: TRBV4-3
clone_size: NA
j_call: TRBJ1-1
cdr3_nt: TGCGCCAGCAGCCAGTCAGGGGGGAACACTGAAGCTTTCTTT
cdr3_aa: CASSQSGGNTEAFF

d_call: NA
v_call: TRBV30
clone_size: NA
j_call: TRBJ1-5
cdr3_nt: TGTGCCTGGAGCGCCAAGGGCGGGGTCGGATATCAGCCCCAGCATTTT
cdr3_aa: CAWSAKGGVGYQPQHF

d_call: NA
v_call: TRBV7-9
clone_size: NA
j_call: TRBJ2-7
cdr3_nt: TGTGCCAGCTCTCAAGGGGGTGCCTCCTACGAGCAGTACTTC
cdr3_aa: CASSQGGASYEQYF

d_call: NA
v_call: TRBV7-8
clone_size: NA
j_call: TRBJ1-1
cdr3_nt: TGTGCCAGCAGCCCTCTGTCACCACAGAACACTGAAGCTTTCTTT
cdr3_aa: CASSPLSPQNTEAFF

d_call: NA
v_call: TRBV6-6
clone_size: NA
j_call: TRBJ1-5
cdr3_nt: TGTGCCAGCAGTTACGGGGATAGCAATCAGCCCCAGCATTTT
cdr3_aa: CASSYGDSNQPQHF

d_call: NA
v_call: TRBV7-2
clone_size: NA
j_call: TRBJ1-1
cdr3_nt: TGTGCCAGCAGCCCGACCGGACAGCTGAACACTGAAGCTTTCTTT
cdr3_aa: CASSPTGQLNTEAFF

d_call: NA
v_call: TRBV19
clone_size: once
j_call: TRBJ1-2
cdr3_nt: TGTGCCAGTAGTATAGGCGGGACACTACCTCGGGGCTACACCTTC
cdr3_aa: CASSIGGTLPRGYTF

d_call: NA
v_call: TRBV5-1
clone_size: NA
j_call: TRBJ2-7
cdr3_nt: TGCGCCAGCAGTGGCAGCACATACGAGCAGTACTTC
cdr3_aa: CASSGSTYEQYF

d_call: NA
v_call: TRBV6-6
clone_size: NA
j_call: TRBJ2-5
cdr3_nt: TGTGCCAGCGGGGGGGCGGGAGAGACCCAGTACTTC
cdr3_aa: CASGGAGETQYF

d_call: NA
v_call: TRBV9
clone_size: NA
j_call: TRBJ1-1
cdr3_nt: TGTGCCAGCAGCGTAGCTACAGACACTGAAGCTTTCTTT
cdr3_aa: CASSVATDTEAFF

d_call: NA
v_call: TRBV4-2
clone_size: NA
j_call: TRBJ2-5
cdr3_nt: TGTGCCAGCAGCCGCGGGGTAGTGGGGGGCCCACAAGAGACCCAGTACTTC
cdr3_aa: CASSRGVVGGPQETQYF

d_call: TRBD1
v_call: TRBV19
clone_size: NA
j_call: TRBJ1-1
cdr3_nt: TGTGCCATACGACAGGGGTTCGGCTCGGACACTGAAGCTTTCTTT
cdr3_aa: CAIRQGFGSDTEAFF

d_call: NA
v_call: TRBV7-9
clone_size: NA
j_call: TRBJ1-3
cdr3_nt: TGTGCCAGCAGCTTAGTGGGAAACACCATATATTTT
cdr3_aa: CASSLVGNTIYF

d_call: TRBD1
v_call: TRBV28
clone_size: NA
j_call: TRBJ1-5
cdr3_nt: TGTGCCAGCAGTTCCCTCGACAGGGGGAGCAATCAGCCCCAGCATTTT
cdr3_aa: CASSSLDRGSNQPQHF

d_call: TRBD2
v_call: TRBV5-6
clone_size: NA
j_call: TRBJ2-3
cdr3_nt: TGTGCCAGCAGCCAGCTAGCGGGGGGCACAGATACGCAGTATTTT
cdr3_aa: CASSQLAGGTDTQYF

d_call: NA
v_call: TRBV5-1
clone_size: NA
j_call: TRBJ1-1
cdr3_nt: TGCGCCAGCAGCACCGGGCCGGGTTCTTCGGAAGCTTTCTTT
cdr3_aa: CASSTGPGSSEAFF

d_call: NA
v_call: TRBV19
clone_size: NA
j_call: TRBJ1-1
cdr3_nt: TGTGCCAGTAGTATTCCTGGGGGCGCGAACACTGAAGCTTTCTTT
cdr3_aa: CASSIPGGANTEAFF

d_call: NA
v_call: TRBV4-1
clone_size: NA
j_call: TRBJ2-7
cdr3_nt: TGCGCCAGCAGCCCAAACCTGAACTACGAGCAGTACTTC
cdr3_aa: CASSPNLNYEQYF

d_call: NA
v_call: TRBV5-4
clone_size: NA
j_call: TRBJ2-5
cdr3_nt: TGTGCCAGCAGCGCCCGTGCTCCGGGAGCCCCAGAGACCCAGTACTTC
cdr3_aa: CASSARAPGAPETQYF

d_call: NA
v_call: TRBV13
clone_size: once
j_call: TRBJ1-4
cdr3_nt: TGTGCCAGCAGCTTAGATTTGGGTGCTTCTAATGAAAAACTGTTTTTT
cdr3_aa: CASSLDLGASNEKLFF

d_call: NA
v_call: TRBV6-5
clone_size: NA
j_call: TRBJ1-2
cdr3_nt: TGTGCCAGCAAGGACAGCTCCGAGTTCTATGGCTACACCTTC
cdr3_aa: CASKDSSEFYGYTF

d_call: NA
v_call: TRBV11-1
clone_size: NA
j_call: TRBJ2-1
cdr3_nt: TGTGCCAGCAGTCTTAGTTGGGGGCCGAGCTCCTACAATGAGCAGTTCTTC
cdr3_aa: CASSLSWGPSSYNEQFF

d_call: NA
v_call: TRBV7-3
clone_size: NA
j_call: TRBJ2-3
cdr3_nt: TGTGCCAGCAGCTTAGCGGCGGGGAGGAGCACAGATACGCAGTATTTT
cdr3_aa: CASSLAAGRSTDTQYF

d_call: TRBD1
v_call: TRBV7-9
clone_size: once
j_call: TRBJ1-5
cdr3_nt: TGTGCCAGCAGCCGGACAGGCCGCAATCAGCCCCAGCATTTT
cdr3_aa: CASSRTGRNQPQHF

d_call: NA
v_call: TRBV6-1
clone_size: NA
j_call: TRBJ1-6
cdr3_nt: TGTGCCAGCAGCCGGGACATAGGTTCACCCCTCCACTTT
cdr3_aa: CASSRDIGSPLHF

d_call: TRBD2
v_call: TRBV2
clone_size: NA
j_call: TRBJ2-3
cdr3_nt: TGTGCCACTCAGACTAGCGGGGGGGTCACAGATACGCAGTATTTT
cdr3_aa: CATQTSGGVTDTQYF

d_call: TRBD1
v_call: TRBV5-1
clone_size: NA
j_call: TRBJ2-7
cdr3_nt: TGCGCCAGCAGTCGGGACAGGGACTCCTACGAGCAGTACTTC
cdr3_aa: CASSRDRDSYEQYF

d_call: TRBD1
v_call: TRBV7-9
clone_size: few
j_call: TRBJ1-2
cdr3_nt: TGTGCCAGCAGCTCGTACCGACAGGGCCCACATGGCTACACCTTC
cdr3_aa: CASSSYRQGPHGYTF

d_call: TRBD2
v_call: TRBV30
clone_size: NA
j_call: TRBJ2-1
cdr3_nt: TGTGCCTGGAGCGGACTAGCGGGAAGGTTGGATGAGCAGTTCTTC
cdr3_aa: CAWSGLAGRLDEQFF

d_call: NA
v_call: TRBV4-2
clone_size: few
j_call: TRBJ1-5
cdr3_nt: TGTGCCAGCAGCCAAGCGGGGACTGGTGGACAGTTCAATCAGCCCCAGCATTTT
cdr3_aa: CASSQAGTGGQFNQPQHF

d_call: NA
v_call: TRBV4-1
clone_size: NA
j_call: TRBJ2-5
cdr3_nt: TGCGCCAGCAGCGTTTCAGGGTTCCAGGGAGAGACCCAGTACTTC
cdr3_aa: CASSVSGFQGETQYF

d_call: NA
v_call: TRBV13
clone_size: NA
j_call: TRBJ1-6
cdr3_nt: TGTGCCAGCAGCTTAGGCTTTTTAACGTCAGGAGGCATAAATTCACCCCTCCACTTT
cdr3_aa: CASSLGFLTSGGINSPLHF

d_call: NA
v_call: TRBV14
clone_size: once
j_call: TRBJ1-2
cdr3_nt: TGTGCCAGCAGCCAACATCAGGGTGGCGGAGGCTACACCTTC
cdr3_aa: CASSQHQGGGGYTF

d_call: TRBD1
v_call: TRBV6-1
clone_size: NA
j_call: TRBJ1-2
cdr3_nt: TGTGCCAGCAGGTCCGGGACAGGGGGACCGTATGGCTACACCTTC
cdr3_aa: CASRSGTGGPYGYTF